This TCR beta chain stems from a study of blood T cell repertoires in COVID-19. Looking at the study overall: Both acute and convalescent COVID-19 samples were obtained from the United States, Italy and Spain.

Germline CDR1 KGHSH, CDR2 LQKENI. V lost 5 bases, J lost 2 bases, and 4 bases stayed unmatched. There are 14 residues in the CDR3. TCRdb's table, derived via immunoSEQ multiplex PCR, lists solely in-frame clones and lacks some. Of about 280,000 clones listed, 85% to 90% are singletons. In terms of age and location, participants ranged from roughly 18 to 90 years and lived in about two dozen US areas. Sequencing was carried out using PBMCs or T cells enriched from blood (not recorded which). The source is a woman under 40 with acute COVID-19. This chain joins TRBV18 and TRBJ2-5; 8 bases line up with TRBD1. In DNA form, the CDR3 reads TGTGCCAGCTCATCCGGACAGGGTCAAGAGACCCAGTACTTC. Its protein is CASSSGQGQETQYF. The variable domain in full, completed from reference TRBV18 and TRBJ2-5, reads NAGVMQNPRHLVRRRGQEARLRCSPMKGHSHVYWYRQLPEEGLKFMVYLQKENIIDESGMPKERFSAEFPKEGPSILRIQQVVRGDSAAYFCASSSGQGQETQYFGPGTRLLVL.